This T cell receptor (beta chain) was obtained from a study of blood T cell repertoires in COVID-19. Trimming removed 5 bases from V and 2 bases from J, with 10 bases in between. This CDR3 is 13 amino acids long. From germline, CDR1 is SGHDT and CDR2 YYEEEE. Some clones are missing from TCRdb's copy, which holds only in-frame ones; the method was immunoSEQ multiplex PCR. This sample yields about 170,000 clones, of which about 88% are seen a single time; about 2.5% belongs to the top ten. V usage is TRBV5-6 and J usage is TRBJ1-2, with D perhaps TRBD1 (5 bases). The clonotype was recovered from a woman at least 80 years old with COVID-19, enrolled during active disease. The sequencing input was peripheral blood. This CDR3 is CASRGRGNYGYTF. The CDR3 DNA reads TGTGCCAGCAGGGGGCGAGGAAACTATGGCTACACCTTC.